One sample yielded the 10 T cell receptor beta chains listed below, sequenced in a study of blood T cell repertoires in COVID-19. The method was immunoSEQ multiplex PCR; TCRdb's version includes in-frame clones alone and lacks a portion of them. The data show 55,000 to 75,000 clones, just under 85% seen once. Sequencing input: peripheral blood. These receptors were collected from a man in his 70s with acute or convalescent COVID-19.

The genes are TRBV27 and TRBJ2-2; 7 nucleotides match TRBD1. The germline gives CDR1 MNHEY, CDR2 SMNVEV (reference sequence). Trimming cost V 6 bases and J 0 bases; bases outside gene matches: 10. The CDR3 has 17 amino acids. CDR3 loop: CASSGPRQGANTGELFF. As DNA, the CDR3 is TGTGCCAGCAGCGGGCCAAGACAGGGCGCGAACACCGGGGAGCTGTTTTTT.

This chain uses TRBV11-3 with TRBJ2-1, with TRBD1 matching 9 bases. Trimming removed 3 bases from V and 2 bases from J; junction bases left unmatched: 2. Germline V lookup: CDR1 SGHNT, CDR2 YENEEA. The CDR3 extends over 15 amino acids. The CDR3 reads CASSFGQGTYNEQFF. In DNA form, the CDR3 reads TGTGCCAGCAGCTTTGGACAGGGGACCTACAATGAGCAGTTCTTC.

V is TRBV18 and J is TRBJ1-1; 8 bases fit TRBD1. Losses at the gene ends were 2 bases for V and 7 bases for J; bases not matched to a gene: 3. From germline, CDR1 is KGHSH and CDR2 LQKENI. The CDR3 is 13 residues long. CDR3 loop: CASSPTGGVEAFF. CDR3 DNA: TGTGCCAGCTCACCAACAGGGGGGGTTGAAGCTTTCTTT.

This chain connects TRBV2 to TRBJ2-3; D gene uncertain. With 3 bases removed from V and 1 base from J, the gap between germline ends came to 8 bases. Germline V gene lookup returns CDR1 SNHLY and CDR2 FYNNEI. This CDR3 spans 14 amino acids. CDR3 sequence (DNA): TGTGCCAGCAGTGAGACAACCCGCACAGATACGCAGTATTTT. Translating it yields CASSETTRTDTQYF.

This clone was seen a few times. CDR3: CATSVLAGSTDTQYF. As DNA, the CDR3 is TGTGCCACCAGTGTACTAGCGGGAAGCACAGATACGCAGTATTTT. The chain combines TRBV24-1 with TRBJ2-3; 10 nucleotides match TRBD2. The CDR3 length is 15 residues. Germline values: CDR1 KGHDR, CDR2 SFDVKD. The trim removed 5 bases at V and 0 bases at J, leaving 1 base unmatched.

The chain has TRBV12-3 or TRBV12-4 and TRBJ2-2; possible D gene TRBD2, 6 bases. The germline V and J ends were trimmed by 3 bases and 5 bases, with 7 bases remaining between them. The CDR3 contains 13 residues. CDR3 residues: CASSFRGTGELFF. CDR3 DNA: TGTGCCAGCAGTTTTCGGGGGACCGGGGAGCTGTTTTTT.

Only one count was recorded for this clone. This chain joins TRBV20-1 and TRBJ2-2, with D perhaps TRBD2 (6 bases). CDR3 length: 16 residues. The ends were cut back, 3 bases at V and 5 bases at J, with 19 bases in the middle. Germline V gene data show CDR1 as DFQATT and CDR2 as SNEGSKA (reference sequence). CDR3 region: CSASRRTSAGTGELFF. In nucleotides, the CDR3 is TGCAGTGCTAGTCGAAGGACATCGGCGGGGACCGGGGAGCTGTTTTTT.

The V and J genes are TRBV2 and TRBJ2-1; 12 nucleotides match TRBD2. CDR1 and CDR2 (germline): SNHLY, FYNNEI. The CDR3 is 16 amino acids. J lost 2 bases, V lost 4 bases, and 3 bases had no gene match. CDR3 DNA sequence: TGTGCCAGCAGTGTCCGACTAGCGGGAGCCTACAATGAGCAGTTCTTC. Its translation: CASSVRLAGAYNEQFF.

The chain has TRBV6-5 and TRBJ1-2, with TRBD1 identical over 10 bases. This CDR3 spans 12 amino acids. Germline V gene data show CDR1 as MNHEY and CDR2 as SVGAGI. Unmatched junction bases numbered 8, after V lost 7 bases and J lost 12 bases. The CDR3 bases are TGTGCCAGCATGGGGGACAGGGGAACCAACACCTTC. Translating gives CASMGDRGTNTF.

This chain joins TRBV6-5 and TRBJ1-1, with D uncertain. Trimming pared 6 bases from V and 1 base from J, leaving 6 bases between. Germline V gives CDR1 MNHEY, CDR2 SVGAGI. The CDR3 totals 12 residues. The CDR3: CASRSQNTEAFF. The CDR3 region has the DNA TGTGCCAGCAGGTCCCAGAACACTGAAGCTTTCTTT.